This TCR beta chain comes out of a study of shared clonotypes between healthy human individuals. TCRdb's table, derived via immunoSEQ multiplex PCR, lists solely in-frame clones and lacks some. Among around 2.1 million clones listed, about 92% were seen once. CD45RO-negative cells were positively selected for CCR7, leaving out terminally differentiated effector memory CD45RA+ cells. The CDR3 contains 15 residues. In germline, CDR1 is SGHDT, CDR2 YYEEEE. The ends were cut back, 0 bases at V and 0 bases at J, with 9 bases in the middle. This chain uses TRBV5-6 with TRBJ1-2; a possible D gene is TRBD1 (6 bases). This clonotype originated in a man between 18 and 29 years old in good health. Some clones in this sample may be carry-over from other donors' samples. The sample comprised naive CD8+ T cells from PBMCs. CDR3 nucleotide sequence: TGTGCCAGCAGCTTGGGGGGACAAGCTAACTATGGCTACACCTTC. It yields the protein CASSLGGQANYGYTF.